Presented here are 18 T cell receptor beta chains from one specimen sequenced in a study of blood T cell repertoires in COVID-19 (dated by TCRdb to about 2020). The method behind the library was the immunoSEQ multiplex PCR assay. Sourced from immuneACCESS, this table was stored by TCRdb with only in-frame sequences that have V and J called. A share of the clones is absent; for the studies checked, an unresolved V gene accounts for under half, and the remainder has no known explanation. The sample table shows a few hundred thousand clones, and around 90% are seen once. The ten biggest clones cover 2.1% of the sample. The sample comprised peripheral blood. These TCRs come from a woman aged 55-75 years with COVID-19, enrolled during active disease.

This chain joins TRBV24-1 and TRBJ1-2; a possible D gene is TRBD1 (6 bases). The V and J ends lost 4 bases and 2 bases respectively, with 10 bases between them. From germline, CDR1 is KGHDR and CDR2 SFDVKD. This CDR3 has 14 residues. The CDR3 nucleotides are TGTGCCACCAGTGAAACAGGGATGAACTATGGCTACACCTTC. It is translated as CATSETGMNYGYTF.

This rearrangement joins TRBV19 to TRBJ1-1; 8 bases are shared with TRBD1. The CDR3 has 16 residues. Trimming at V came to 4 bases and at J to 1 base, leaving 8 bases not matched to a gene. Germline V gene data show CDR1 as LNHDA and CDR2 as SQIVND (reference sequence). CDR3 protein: CASSTRQGSKNTEAFF. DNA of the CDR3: TGTGCCAGTAGTACGCGACAGGGGTCGAAGAACACTGAAGCTTTCTTT.

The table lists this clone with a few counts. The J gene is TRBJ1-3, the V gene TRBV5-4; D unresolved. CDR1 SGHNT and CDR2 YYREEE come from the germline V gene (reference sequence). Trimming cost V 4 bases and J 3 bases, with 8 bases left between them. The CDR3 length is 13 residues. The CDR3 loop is CASSVTGGNTIYF. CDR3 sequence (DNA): TGTGCCAGCAGCGTGACGGGTGGAAACACCATATATTTT.

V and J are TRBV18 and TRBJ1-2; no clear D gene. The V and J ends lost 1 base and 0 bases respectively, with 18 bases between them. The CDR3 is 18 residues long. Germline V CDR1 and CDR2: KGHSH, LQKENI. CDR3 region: CASSPLPGTLSANYGYTF. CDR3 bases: TGTGCCAGCTCACCACTTCCGGGAACACTTAGTGCTAACTATGGCTACACCTTC.

DNA of the CDR3: TGTGCCAGCAGCACCCGGGACAGGGACACTGAAGCTTTCTTT. It codes for CASSTRDRDTEAFF. This chain joins TRBV9 and TRBJ1-1, with TRBD1 matching 9 bases. V dropped 4 bases and J dropped 3; count of bases not matched to a gene: 4. The CDR3 extends over 14 amino acids. In germline, CDR1 is SGDLS, CDR2 YYNGEE.

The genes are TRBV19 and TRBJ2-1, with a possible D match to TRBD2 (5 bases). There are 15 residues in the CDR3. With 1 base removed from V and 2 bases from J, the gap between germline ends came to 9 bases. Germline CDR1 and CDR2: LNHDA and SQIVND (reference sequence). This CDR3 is CASSIVAGAYNEQFF. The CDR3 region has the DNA TGTGCCAGTAGTATAGTTGCCGGGGCCTACAATGAGCAGTTCTTC. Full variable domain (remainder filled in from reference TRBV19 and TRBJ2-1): DGGITQSPKYLFRKEGQNVTLSCEQNLNHDAMYWYRQDPGQGLRLIYYSQIVNDFQKGDIAEGYSVSREKKESFPLTVTSAQKNPTAFYLCASSIVAGAYNEQFFGPGTRLTVL.

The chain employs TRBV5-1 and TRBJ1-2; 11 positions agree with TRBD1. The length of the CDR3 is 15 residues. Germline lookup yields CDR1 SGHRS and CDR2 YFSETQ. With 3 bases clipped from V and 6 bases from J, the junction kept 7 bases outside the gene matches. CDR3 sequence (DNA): TGCGCCAGCAGCTCCTCCGGGACAGGGGGGAATGGCTACACCTTC. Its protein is CASSSSGTGGNGYTF.

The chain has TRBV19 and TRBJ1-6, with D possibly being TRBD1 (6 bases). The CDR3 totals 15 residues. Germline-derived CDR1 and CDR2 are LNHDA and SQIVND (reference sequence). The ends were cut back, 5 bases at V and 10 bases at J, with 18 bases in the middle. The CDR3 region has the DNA TGTGCCAGTAGTTCAGCCCGGGACAACTACTCACCCCTCCACTTT. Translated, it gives CASSSARDNYSPLHF. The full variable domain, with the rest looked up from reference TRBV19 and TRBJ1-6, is DGGITQSPKYLFRKEGQNVTLSCEQNLNHDAMYWYRQDPGQGLRLIYYSQIVNDFQKGDIAEGYSVSREKKESFPLTVTSAQKNPTAFYLCASSSARDNYSPLHFGNGTRLTVT.

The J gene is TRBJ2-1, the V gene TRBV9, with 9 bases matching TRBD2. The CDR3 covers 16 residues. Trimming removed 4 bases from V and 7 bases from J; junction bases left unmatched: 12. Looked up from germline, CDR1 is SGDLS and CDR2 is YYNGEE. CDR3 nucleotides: TGTGCCAGCAGCTTCCAAAGCGGGGGGATCACGAATGAGCAGTTCTTC. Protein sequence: CASSFQSGGITNEQFF.

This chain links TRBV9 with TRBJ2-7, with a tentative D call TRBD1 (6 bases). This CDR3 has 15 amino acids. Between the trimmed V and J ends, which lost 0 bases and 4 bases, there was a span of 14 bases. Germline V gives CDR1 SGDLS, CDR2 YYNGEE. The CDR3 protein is CASSVGSQGPYEQYF. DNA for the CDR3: TGTGCCAGCAGCGTAGGGTCACAGGGCCCATACGAGCAGTACTTC.

CDR3 region: CASSLGQGGEKLFF. DNA for the CDR3: TGTGCCAGCAGTTTGGGACAGGGCGGTGAAAAACTGTTTTTT. The rearrangement links TRBV27 to TRBJ1-4; TRBD1 agrees at 9 bases. V trimming: 3 bases; J trimming: 7 bases; junction bases outside the gene matches: 3. There are 14 residues in the CDR3. CDR1 and CDR2 from the germline V gene are MNHEY and SMNVEV (reference sequence).

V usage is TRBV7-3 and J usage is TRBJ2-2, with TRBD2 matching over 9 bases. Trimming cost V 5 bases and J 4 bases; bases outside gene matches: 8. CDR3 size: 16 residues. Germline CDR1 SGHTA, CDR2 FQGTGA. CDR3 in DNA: TGTGCCAGCAGCAGACTAGCGGCTCAAGGCACCGGGGAGCTGTTTTTT. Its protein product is CASSRLAAQGTGELFF.

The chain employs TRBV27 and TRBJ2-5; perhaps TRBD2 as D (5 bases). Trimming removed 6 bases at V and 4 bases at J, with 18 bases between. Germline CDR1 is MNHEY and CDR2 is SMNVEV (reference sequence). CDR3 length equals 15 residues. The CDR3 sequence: CASRLLGRLGETQYF. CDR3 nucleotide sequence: TGTGCCAGCAGGCTACTAGGGAGACTTGGAGAGACCCAGTACTTC.

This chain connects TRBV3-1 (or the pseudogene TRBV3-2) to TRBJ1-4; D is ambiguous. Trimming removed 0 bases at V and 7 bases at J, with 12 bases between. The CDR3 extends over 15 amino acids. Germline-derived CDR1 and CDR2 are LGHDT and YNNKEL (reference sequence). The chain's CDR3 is CASSQDPAGGEKLFF. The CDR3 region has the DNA TGTGCCAGCAGCCAAGACCCAGCGGGAGGTGAAAAACTGTTTTTT.

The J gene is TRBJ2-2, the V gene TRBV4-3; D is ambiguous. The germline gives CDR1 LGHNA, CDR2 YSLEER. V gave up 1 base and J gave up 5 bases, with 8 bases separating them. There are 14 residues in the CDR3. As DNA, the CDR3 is TGCGCCAGCAGCCAAGGTCGCTATACCGGGGAGCTGTTTTTT. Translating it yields CASSQGRYTGELFF.

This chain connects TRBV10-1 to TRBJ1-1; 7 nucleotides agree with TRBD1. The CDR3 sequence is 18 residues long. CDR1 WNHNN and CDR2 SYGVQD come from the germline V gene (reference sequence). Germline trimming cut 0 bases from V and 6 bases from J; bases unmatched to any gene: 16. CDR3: CASSESGDVQGGFPEAFF. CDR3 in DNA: TGCGCCAGCAGTGAGTCCGGGGACGTCCAGGGGGGTTTCCCTGAAGCTTTCTTT.

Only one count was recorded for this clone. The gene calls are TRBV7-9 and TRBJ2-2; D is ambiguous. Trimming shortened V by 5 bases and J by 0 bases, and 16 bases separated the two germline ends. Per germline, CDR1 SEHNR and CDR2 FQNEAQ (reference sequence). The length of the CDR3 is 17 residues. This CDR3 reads CASSPGRGLPNTGELFF. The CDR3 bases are TGTGCCAGCAGCCCTGGAAGAGGTCTGCCGAACACCGGGGAGCTGTTTTTT.

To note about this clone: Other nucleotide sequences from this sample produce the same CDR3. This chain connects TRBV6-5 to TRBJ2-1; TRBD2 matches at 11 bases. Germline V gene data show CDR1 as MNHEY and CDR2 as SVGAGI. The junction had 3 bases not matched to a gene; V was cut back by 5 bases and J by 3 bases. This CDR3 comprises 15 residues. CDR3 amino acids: CASSQTSGVYNEQFF. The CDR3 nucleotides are TGTGCCAGCAGTCAGACTAGCGGGGTCTACAATGAGCAGTTCTTC.